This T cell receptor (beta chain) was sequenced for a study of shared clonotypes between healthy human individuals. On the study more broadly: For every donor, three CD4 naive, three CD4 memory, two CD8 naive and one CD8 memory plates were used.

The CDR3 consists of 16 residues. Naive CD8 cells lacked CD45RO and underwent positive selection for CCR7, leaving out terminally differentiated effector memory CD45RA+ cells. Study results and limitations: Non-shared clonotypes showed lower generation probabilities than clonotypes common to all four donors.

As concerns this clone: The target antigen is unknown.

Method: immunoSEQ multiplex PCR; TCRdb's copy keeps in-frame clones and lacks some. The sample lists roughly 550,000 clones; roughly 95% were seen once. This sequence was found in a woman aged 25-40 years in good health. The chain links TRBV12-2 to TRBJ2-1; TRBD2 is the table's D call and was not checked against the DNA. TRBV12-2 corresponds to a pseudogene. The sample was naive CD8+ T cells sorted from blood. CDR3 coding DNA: TGTGCAAGTCGCTTAGAGTTACTAGCGGGAAGCAATGAGCAGTTCTTC. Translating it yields CASRLELLAGSNEQFF.